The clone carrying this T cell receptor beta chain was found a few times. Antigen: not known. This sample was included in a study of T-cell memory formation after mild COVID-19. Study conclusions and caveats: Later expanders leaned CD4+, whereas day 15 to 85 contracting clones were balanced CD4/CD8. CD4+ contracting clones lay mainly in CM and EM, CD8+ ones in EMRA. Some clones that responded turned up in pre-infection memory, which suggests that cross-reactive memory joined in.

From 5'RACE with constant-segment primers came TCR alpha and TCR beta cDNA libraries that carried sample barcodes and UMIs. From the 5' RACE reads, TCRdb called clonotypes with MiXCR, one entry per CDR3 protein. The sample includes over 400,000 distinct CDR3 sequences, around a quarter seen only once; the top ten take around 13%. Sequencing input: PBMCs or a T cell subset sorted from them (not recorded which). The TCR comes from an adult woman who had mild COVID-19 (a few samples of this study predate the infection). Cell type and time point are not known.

This CDR3 is CASSSFLDSSQETQYF. CDR3 nucleotide sequence: TGTGCCAGCAGTTCTTTCTTGGACAGTTCTCAAGAGACCCAGTACTTC. The chain carries TRBV6-5 and TRBJ2-5; a possible D gene is TRBD1 (6 bases). The CDR3 is 16 amino acids. In germline, CDR1 is MNHEY, CDR2 SVGAGI. Trimming stripped 4 bases from V and 2 bases from J, with 17 bases between.